This T cell receptor beta chain derives from a study of cytomegalovirus exposure and HLA in healthy donors. For the study at large: In an earlier analysis, almost 120 million unique TCR beta sequences were found from some 200 million T cells.

About this clone itself: The antigen remains undetermined.

Germline V gene lookup returns CDR1 SGHRS and CDR2 YFSETQ. This CDR3 is built from 14 residues. V lost 0 bases and J 5 bases, leaving 11 bases between the germline ends. Study observations and caveats: Later on, analysis showed that most CMV-associated TCR beta chains appeared to be HLA-restricted.

PCR amplification relied on 60 Vbeta primers (plus 13 Jbeta primers). Sequencing was performed with immunoSEQ multiplex PCR; in TCRdb, only in-frame clones are kept and a portion is missing. The sample shows more than 85,000 clones, approximately 9% of them seen only once. Material: PBMCs. This TCR came from a man aged 45 to 65 in good health and CMV-seropositive. This sequence joins TRBV5-1 and TRBJ1-1; weak D call: TRBD1 (6 bases). CDR3 sequence reads: CASSLDGQRTEAFF. In DNA, the CDR3 is TGCGCCAGCAGCTTGGATGGACAGAGGACTGAAGCTTTCTTT.